Detailed here is one TCR beta chain. What it recognizes is unknown. The sample holds other DNA sequences that translate to the same CDR3. This sample was included in a study of T cell responses to AZD1222 COVID-19 vaccine. The study, taken as a whole, reports: It was only after the peak T cell response that any repertoires were sampled. Just a handful of AZD1222 recipients were seropositive at baseline. The donors showed a predominance of white British ancestry and of females, with possible underestimation of clonal diversity.

Clones were read by immunoSEQ multiplex PCR, and TCRdb kept only the in-frame ones, dropping some. This table holds about 140,000 clones, just over 90% found once. The source is an adult in good health. The specimen was peripheral blood, collected on day 0 of MenACWY control vaccination.

The chain's CDR3 is CSVEDSGNTIYF. The CDR3 DNA reads as TGCAGCGTTGAGGACTCTGGAAACACCATATATTTT. This chain connects TRBV29-1 to TRBJ1-3, with D uncertain. This CDR3 has 12 residues. Germline CDR1 reads SQVTM; CDR2 reads ANQGSEA. V was shortened by 3 bases and J by 0 bases, with 3 bases between the two germline ends.